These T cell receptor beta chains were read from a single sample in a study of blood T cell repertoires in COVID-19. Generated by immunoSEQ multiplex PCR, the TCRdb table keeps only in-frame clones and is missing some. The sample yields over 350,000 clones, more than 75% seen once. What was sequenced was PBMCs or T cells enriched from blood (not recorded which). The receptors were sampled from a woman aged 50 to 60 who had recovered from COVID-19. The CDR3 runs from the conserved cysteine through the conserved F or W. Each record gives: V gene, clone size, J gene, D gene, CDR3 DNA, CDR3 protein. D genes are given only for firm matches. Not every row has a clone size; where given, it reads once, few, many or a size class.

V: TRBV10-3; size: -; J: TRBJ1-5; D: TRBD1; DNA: TGTGCCATCTCCGGGACAGGGAACTCCAATCAGCCCCAGCATTTT; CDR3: CAISGTGNSNQPQHF
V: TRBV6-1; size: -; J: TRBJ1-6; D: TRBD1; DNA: TGTGCCAGCAGTGATTATGCCCGGGACAGGGGCACCCCACCCCTCCACTTT; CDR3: CASSDYARDRGTPPLHF
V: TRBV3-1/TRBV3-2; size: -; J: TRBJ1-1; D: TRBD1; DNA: TGTGCCAGCAGCCTCCAGGGGGCAAACACTGAAGCTTTCTTT; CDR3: CASSLQGANTEAFF
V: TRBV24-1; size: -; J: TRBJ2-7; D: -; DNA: TGTGCCACCTACGCGCCTCCGGGACAAGACTTTCCCCTCGAGCAGTACTTC; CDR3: CATYAPPGQDFPLEQYF
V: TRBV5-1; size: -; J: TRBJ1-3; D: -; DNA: TGCGCCAGCAGCTTGGGACAGGAAGGAAACACCATATATTTT; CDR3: CASSLGQEGNTIYF
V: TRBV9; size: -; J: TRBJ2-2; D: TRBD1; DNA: TGTGCCAGCAGCGTTGCGGCAGGGGGCACCGGGGAGCTGTTTTTT; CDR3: CASSVAAGGTGELFF
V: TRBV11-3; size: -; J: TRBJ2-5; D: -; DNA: TGTGCCAGCCCAGAAGAGGTGGGGGGACGGGAGACCCAGTACTTC; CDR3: CASPEEVGGRETQYF
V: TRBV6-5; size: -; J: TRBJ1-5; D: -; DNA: TGTGCCACCACGGAGGGGTTTAATAGCAATCAGCCCCAGCATTTT; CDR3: CATTEGFNSNQPQHF
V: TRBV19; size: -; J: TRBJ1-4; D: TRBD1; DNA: TGTGCCAGTAGCAGACACAGAACCGGGACAGGGCTCGCAACTAATGAAAAACTGTTTTTT; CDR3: CASSRHRTGTGLATNEKLFF
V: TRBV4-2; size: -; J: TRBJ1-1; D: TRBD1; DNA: TGTGCCAGCAGCCAACAGGGACAGGGGGCAGGAGCTTTCTTT; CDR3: CASSQQGQGAGAFF
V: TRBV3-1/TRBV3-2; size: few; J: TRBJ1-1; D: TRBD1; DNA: TGTGCCAGCAGCCAAGATAGATTCCCGGCAGGGGGCACTGAAGCTTTCTTT; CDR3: CASSQDRFPAGGTEAFF
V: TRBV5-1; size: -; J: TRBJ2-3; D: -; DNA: TGCGCCAGCAGCCCCCGAGGAGGGGACGCAGATACGCAGTATTTT; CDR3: CASSPRGGDADTQYF
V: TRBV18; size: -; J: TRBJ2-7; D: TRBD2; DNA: TGTGCCAGCTCACCTCCTAGCGGGGCCTACGAGCAGTACTTC; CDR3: CASSPPSGAYEQYF
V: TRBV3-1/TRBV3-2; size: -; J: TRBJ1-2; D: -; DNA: TGTGCCAGTTCGACAACTAACTATGGCTACACCTTC; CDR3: CASSTTNYGYTF
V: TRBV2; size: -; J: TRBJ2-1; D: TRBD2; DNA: TGTGCCACCTCAGAATGGCGGGGGTCCTACAATGAGCAGTTCTTC; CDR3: CATSEWRGSYNEQFF
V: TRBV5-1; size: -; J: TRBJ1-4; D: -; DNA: TGCGCCAGCAGCTGGGACACCTCTATGGCAACTAATGAAAAACTGTTTTTT; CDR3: CASSWDTSMATNEKLFF
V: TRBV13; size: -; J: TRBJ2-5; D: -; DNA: TGTGCCAGCAGCTTTCGATGGGAGCGCCAAGAGACCCAGTACTTC; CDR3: CASSFRWERQETQYF
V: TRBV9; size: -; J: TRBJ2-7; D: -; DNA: TGTGCCAGCAGCCCACAGGGCTACGAGCAGTACTTC; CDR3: CASSPQGYEQYF
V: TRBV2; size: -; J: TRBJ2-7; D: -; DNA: TGTGCCAGCAGTCCGTACAGCTCCTACGAGCAGTACTTC; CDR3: CASSPYSSYEQYF
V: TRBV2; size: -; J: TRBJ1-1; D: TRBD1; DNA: TGTGCCAGCGGACAGGTGCTTACTGAAGCTTTCTTT; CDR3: CASGQVLTEAFF
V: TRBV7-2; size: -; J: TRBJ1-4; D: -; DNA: TGTGCCAGCAGCTTGGTGGGTAGCGAAAAACTGTTTTTT; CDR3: CASSLVGSEKLFF
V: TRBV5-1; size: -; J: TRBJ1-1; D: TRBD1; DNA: TGCGCCAGCAGCACGACGACAGGGGGGTACACTGAAGCTTTCTTT; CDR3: CASSTTTGGYTEAFF
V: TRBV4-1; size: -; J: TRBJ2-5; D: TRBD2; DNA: TGCGCCAGCAGCCAGGGTGGAGCGGGGACCTCTTGGGAGACCCAGTACTTC; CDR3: CASSQGGAGTSWETQYF
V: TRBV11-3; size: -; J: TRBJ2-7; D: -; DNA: TGTGCCAGCAGCGCCGAGGGAGGAGGGAGATACGAGCAGTACTTC; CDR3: CASSAEGGGRYEQYF
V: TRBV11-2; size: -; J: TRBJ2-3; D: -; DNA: TGTGCCAGCAGCTTAGGGGCGGACTACAACACAGATACGCAGTATTTT; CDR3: CASSLGADYNTDTQYF
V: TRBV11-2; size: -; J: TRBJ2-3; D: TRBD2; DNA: TGTGCCAGCAGCTTAGATAATAGCGGGGGACGCACAGATACGCAGTATTTT; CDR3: CASSLDNSGGRTDTQYF
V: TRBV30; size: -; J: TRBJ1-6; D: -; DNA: TGTGCCTGGAGTGTAGGAGGGAGAGGGAATTCACCCCTCCACTTT; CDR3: CAWSVGGRGNSPLHF
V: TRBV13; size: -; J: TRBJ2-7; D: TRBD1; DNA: TGTGCCAGCAGCCCAGGGACAGGGGGACCGCAGTACTTC; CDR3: CASSPGTGGPQYF
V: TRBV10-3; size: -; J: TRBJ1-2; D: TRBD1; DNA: TGTGCCATCAGTGATTACAGGGGAGTATGGAACTATGGCTACACCTTC; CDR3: CAISDYRGVWNYGYTF
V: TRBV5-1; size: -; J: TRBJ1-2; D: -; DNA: TGCGCCAGCAGCCCGGGACTTAGGGACTATGGCTACACCTTC; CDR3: CASSPGLRDYGYTF
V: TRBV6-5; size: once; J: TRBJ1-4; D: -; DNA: TGTGCCAGCAGTTACTACTCCTCACAGAGTGAAAAACTGTTTTTT; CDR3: CASSYYSSQSEKLFF
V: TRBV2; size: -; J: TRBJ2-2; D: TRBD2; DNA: TGTGCCAGCGGGGAGGGTTTCACCGGGGAGCTGTTTTTT; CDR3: CASGEGFTGELFF
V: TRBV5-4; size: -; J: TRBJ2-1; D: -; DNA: TGTGCCAGCAGCGAGGGCAGAGTCTCCTACAATGAGCAGTTCTTC; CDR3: CASSEGRVSYNEQFF
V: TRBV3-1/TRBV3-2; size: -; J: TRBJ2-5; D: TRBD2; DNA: TGTGCCAGCAGCCAATCGCGAGCGGGGGGGCCGGAGACCCAGTACTTC; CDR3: CASSQSRAGGPETQYF
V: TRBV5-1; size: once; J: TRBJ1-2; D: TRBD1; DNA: TGCGCCAGCAGCTGGCGACAGGGGGCGGATGGCTACACCTTC; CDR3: CASSWRQGADGYTF
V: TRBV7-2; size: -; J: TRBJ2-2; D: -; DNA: TGTGCCAGCAGCCCGGACAGCGCGATCACCGGGGAGCTGTTTTTT; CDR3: CASSPDSAITGELFF
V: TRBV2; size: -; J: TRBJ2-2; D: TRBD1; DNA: TGTGCCACCCTGACAGGGAGTCGCACCGGGGAGCTGTTTTTT; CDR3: CATLTGSRTGELFF
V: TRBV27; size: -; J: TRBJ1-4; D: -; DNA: TGTGCCAGCAGTTTTAAGGACAGACCCATCGAAAAACTGTTTTTT; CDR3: CASSFKDRPIEKLFF
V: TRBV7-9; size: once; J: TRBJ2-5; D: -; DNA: TGTGCCAGCAGCTTATCCATTGGAGTAGAGACCCAGTACTTC; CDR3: CASSLSIGVETQYF
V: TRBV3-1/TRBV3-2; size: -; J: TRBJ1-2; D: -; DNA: TGTGCCAGCAGCCAAGGGGGGCCCTACACCTTC; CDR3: CASSQGGPYTF
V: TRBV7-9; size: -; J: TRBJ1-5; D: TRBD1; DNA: TGTGCCAGCAGCTATAGCACAGGGGACGAGCCCCAGCATTTT; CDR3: CASSYSTGDEPQHF
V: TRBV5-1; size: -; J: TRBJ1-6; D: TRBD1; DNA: TGCGCCAGCGCGACAGGGGGCGAAAATTCACCCCTCCACTTT; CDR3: CASATGGENSPLHF
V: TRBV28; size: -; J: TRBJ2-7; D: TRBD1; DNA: TGTGCCAGCAGTCCCTACCGACTCCGGACAGGGTGGTCCTACGAGCAGTACTTC; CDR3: CASSPYRLRTGWSYEQYF
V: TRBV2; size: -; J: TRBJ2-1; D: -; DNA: TGTGCCAGCAGTGTCCACAGGGCCCATGAGCAGTTCTTC; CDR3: CASSVHRAHEQFF
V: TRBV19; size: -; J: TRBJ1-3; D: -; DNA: TGTGCCAGCACGATAACATACACTGGAAACACCATATATTTT; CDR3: CASTITYTGNTIYF